Listed here is a single TCR beta chain. What antigen it recognizes has not been identified. The input lacks base qualities; no much larger clone sits a single base away. The sample's time point label, decoded: sample taken at primary tumor resection. Whole RNA extracted from tumor and nontumor lung tissue, or from cryopreserved PBMC samples, was used for TCR sequencing without cell sorting. Samples were obtained from fewer than 80 patients with early-stage, untreated non-small cell lung cancer from the lung TRACERx cohort. Only patients with enough RNA available from two or more tumor regions were chosen for TCR sequencing. The sample is drawn from a study of spatial heterogeneity in lung cancer (dated by TCRdb to about 2019). Regarding the research as a whole: More beta-chain than alpha-chain transcripts were consistently detected, likely reflecting higher beta-chain transcript abundance. In the raw uncorrected reads, each unique combination of TCR and UMI appeared more than ten times on average. In non-small cell lung cancer, the study quantitatively compared TCR alpha and beta repertoires across several tumor regions, matched nontumor lung, and blood. The study linked features of the TCR repertoire to counts of nonsynonymous mutations, which were determined by whole-exome sequencing of tumor tissue. Both alpha and beta chains were TCR-sequenced in hundreds of tumor regions, under 80 matched nontumor lung samples and 45 to 60 PBMC samples obtained at surgery.

The library was generated by 5' RACE. Reads for this sample came from a NextSeq 500. To allow correction of PCR and sequencing errors, the TCR library protocol tagged every TCR cDNA molecule with a unique molecular identifier. The published analysis was carried out like this. TCR identification, UMI-based error correction and CDR3 extraction were performed with Decombinator tools. TCRs above a frequency of 2 per 1,000, corresponding to the top 1% of the tumor frequency distribution, were defined as expanded. Renyi diversity was calculated using the R vegan package after each repertoire was subsampled 100 times to 5,000 TCRs. CDR3 similarity networks were built from amino acid triplet string-kernel similarity, connecting CDR3s with pairwise similarity above 0.82. TCRdb passed the public sequencing reads through fastp at Q25 and MiXCR, retaining productive beta sequences. Rows are unified per CDR3 protein, each entry keeping the most common DNA and genes. TCRdb assigned the V and J calls; the authors' analysis was not used. This sample has more than 30,000 distinct CDR3 sequences in its table, and 5.2% of those were observed once. About 25% of the sample is in the top ten clones.

CDR1 and CDR2 are read off the germline V gene as SGHAT and FQNNGV. Including cysteine and phenylalanine, the CDR3 has 11 amino acids. Solely the CDR3 DNA is kept, with 33 bases framed from the first base. V loses 6 bases, J loses 10 bases, and the germline ends lie 10 bases apart. Here is what the overall study found, with its caveats: Additional single-cell paired TCR alpha and beta sequencing was considered necessary to confirm, at a functional level, the hypothesis that regional TCRs recognize regional mutations. Ubiquitous expanded tumor TCRs showed up in blood more often at tumor resection than at routine follow-up.

The rearranged chain carries TRBV11-2 and TRBJ2-1; the D gene identity is not certain. Source: PBMCs, taken at surgery. The TCR originated in a female donor with early-stage non-small cell lung cancer. In nucleotide form, the sequence is TGTGCCAGCAGTCAGACTGAGGAGCAGTTCTTC. The encoded protein is CASSQTEEQFF.